This T cell receptor (beta chain) was profiled in a study of cytomegalovirus exposure and HLA in healthy donors. Study overall: Unique TCRs from HLA-typed donors, about 78 million of them, were held in an early data release.

As for this clone: No antigen is known for it.

13 Jbeta primers and 60 Vbeta primers were used for the PCR. Profiling relied on immunoSEQ multiplex PCR, and the TCRdb table lists in-frame clones only, not all of them. Of 200,000 or so clones listed, less than 85% are singletons. The CDR3 totals 13 residues. Germline V gene sequence: CDR1 SQVTM, CDR2 ANQGSEA. V was pared by 4 bases and J by 3 bases, with 13 bases between. Points from the study as a whole: In presence/absence analyses, roughly uniform sequencing depth across donors was assumed.

The chain couples TRBV29-1 to TRBJ2-7; D call uncertain. Specimen: PBMCs. The clonotype originates from a man between 18 and 35 years old in good health and CMV-seronegative. The CDR3 region has the DNA TGCAGCGTTGGAGAGAACAGTTTCTACGAGCAGTACTTC. It codes for CSVGENSFYEQYF.